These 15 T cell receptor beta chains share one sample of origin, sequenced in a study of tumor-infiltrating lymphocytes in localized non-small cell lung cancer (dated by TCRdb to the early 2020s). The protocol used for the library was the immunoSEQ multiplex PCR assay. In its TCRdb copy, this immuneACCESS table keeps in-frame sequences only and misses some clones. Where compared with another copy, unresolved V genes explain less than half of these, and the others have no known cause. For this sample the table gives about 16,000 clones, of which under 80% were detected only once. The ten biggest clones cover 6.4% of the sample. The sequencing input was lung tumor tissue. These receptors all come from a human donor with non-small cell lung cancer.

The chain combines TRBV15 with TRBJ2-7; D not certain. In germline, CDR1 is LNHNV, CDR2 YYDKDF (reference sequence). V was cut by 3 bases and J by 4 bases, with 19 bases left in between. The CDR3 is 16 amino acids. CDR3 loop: CATSSGMRKVQYEQYF. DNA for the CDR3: TGTGCCACCAGCAGTGGGATGCGGAAGGTGCAATACGAGCAGTACTTC. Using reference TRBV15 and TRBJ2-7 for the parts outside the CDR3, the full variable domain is DAMVIQNPRYQVTQFGKPVTLSCSQTLNHNVMYWYQQKSSQAPKLLFHYYDKDFNNEADTPDNFQSRRPNTSFCFLDIRSPGLGDTAMYLCATSSGMRKVQYEQYFGPGTRLTVT.

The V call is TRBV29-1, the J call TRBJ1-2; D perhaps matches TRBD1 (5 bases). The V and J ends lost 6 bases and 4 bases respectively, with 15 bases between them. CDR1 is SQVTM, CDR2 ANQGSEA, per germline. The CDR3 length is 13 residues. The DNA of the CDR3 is TGCAGCGTCCTGTTGACAGCCTCCTATGGCTACACCTTC. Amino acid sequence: CSVLLTASYGYTF.

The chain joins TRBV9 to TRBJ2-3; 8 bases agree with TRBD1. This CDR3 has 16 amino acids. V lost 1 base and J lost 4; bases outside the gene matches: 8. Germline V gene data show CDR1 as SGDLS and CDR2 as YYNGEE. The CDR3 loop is CASSVQGQGEADTQYF. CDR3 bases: TGTGCCAGCAGCGTACAAGGACAGGGCGAGGCAGATACGCAGTATTTT.

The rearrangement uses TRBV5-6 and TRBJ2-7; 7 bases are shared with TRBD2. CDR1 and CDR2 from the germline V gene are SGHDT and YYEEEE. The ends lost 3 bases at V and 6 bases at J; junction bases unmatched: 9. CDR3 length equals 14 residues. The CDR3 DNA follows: TGTGCCAGCAGCTGGGGGGGGGAGATCTCCGAGCAGTACTTC. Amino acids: CASSWGGEISEQYF.

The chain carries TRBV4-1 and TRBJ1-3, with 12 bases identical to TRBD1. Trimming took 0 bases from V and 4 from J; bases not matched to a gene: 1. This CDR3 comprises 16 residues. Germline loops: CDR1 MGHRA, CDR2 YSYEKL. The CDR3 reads CASSQDGTGGGNTIYF. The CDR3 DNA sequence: TGCGCCAGCAGCCAAGACGGGACAGGGGGCGGAAACACCATATATTTT.

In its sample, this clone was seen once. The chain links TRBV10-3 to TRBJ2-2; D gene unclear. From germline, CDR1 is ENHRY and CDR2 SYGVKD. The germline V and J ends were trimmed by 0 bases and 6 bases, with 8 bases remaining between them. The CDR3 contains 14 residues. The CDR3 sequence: CAISESSSPGELFF. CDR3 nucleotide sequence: TGTGCCATCAGTGAGTCTTCCTCACCCGGGGAGCTGTTTTTT.

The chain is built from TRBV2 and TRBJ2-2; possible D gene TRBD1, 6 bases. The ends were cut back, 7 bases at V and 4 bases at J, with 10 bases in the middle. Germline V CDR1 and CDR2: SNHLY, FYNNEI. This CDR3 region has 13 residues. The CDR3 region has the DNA TGTGCCAGCAAGGGGACATCCACCGGGGAGCTGTTTTTT. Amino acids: CASKGTSTGELFF.

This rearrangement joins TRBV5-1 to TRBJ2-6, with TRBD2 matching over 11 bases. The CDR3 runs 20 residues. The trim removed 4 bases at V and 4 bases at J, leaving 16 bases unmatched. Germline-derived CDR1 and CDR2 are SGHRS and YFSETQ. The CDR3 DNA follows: TGCGCCAGCAGCCCTGTGGTTAGCGGGAGGGTACCGAGAGGGGCCAACGTCCTGACTTTC. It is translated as CASSPVVSGRVPRGANVLTF.

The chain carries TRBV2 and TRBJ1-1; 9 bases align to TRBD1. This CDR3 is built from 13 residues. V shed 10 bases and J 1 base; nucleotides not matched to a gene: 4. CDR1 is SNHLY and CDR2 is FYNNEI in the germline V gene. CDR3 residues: CATTGGRNTEAFF. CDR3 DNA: TGTGCCACGACAGGGGGGCGGAACACTGAAGCTTTCTTT. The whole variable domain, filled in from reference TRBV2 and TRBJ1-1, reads EPEVTQTPSHQVTQMGQEVILRCVPISNHLYFYWYRQILGQKVEFLVSFYNNEISEKSEIFDDQFSVERPDGSNFTLKIRSTKLEDSAMYFCATTGGRNTEAFFGQGTRLTVV.

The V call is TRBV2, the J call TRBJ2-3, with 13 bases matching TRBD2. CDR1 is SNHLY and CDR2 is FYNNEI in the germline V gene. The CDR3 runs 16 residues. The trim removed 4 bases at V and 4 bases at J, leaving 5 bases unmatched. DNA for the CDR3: TGTGCCAGCAGTGGGACTAGCGGGAGTGGGTCAGATACGCAGTATTTT. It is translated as CASSGTSGSGSDTQYF.

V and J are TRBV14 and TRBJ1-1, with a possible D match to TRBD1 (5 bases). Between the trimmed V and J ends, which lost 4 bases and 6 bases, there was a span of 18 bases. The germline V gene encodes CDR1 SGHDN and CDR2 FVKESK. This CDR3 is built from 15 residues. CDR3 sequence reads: CASSRYRPPRAEAFF. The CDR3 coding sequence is TGTGCCAGCAGCCGGTATCGTCCCCCCAGGGCTGAAGCTTTCTTT. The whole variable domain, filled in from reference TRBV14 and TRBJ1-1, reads EAGVTQFPSHSVIEKGQTVTLRCDPISGHDNLYWYRRVMGKEIKFLLHFVKESKQDESGMPNNRFLAERTGGTYSTLKVQPAELEDSGVYFCASSRYRPPRAEAFFGQGTRLTVV.

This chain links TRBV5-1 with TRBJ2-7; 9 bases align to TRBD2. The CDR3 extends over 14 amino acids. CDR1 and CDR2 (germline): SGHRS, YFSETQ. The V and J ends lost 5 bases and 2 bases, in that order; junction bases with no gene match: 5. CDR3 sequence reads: CASSEAGGPYEQYF. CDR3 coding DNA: TGCGCCAGCAGTGAGGCGGGAGGGCCCTACGAGCAGTACTTC.

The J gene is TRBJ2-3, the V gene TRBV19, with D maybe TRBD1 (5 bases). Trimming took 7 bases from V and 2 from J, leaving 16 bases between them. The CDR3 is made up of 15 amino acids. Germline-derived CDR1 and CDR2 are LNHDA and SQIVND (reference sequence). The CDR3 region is CASTSGLGYTDTQYF. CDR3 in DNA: TGTGCCAGTACCTCAGGGTTAGGGTACACAGATACGCAGTATTTT.

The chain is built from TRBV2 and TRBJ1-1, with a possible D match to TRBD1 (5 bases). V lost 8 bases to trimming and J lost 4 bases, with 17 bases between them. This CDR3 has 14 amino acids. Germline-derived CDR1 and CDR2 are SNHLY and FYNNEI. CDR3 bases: TGTGCCAGCGTTACCGGGACGGCCGGCACTGAAGCTTTCTTT. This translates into CASVTGTAGTEAFF.

The CDR3 sequence is CASSEGWESSYEQYF. The CDR3, as DNA: TGTGCCAGCAGTGAAGGATGGGAAAGCTCCTACGAGCAGTACTTC. The chain joins TRBV6-1 to TRBJ2-7; D remains unclear. This CDR3 comprises 15 residues. Trimming removed 1 base at V and 0 bases at J, with 10 bases between. Germline CDR1 and CDR2: MNHNS and SASEGT.